The 8 T cell receptor beta chains given below trace back to one sample, sequenced in a study of blood T cell repertoires in COVID-19. The protocol was immunoSEQ multiplex PCR, while the TCRdb copy is restricted to in-frame clones and leaves out a portion. The profile covers roughly 250,000 clones, with around 86% appearing a single time and 1.6% taken by the ten largest. The sequenced sample was PBMCs or T cells enriched from blood (not recorded which). These TCRs come from a woman between 50 and 59 years old who had recovered from COVID-19.

CDR3 residues: CASSLFPGNYGYTF. The CDR3, as DNA: TGTGCCAGCAGTTTATTTCCCGGGAACTATGGCTACACCTTC. J is TRBJ1-2 and V is TRBV28; D gene unclear. Trimming took 1 base from V and 2 from J, leaving 8 bases between them. The CDR3 is 14 residues long. The V gene's germline CDR1 is MDHEN and CDR2 SYDVKM.

This chain links TRBV28 with TRBJ2-5; D possibly corresponds to TRBD1 (5 bases). The CDR3 covers 15 residues. V was cut by 5 bases and J by 2 bases, with 15 bases left in between. The germline V gene has CDR1 MDHEN and CDR2 SYDVKM. CDR3 amino acids: CASSGAEKAQETQYF. Here the CDR3 DNA reads TGTGCCAGCAGTGGGGCGGAGAAGGCACAAGAGACCCAGTACTTC.

This chain uses TRBV28 with TRBJ1-2; no firm D call. V lost 4 bases and J lost 7, with 13 bases in between. The V gene's germline CDR1 is MDHEN and CDR2 SYDVKM. The CDR3 covers 13 residues. The CDR3: CASSSRLTGGYTF. The CDR3 coding sequence is TGTGCCAGCAGTTCCCGCCTGACGGGTGGCTACACCTTC.

The genes are TRBV6-6 and TRBJ1-4; 7 positions match TRBD1. The trim removed 8 bases at V and 0 bases at J, leaving 0 bases unmatched. CDR1 is MNHNY and CDR2 is SVGAGI in the germline V gene (reference sequence). The CDR3 loop spans 13 amino acids. The CDR3, as DNA: TGTGCCAGCGGGACAGCAACTAATGAAAAACTGTTTTTT. It yields the protein CASGTATNEKLFF.

This clone came up once. CDR3 region: CASSYRGTGTTYEQYF. The CDR3 DNA sequence: TGTGCCAGCAGTTACCGTGGGACAGGGACCACCTACGAGCAGTACTTC. The chain recombines TRBV6-5 with TRBJ2-7; 9 bases match TRBD1. The V and J ends lost 2 bases and 2 bases, in that order; junction bases with no gene match: 7. Germline loops: CDR1 MNHEY, CDR2 SVGAGI. CDR3 length: 16 residues.

This chain connects TRBV12-3 or TRBV12-4 to TRBJ1-1; D is ambiguous. With 5 bases removed from V and 11 bases from J, the gap between germline ends came to 18 bases. The CDR3 consists of 13 residues. The CDR3 region has the DNA TGTGCCAGCAGTCCCCCGGGGAGGGAAACGGCTTTCTTT. The encoded protein is CASSPPGRETAFF.

The genes are TRBV12-3 or TRBV12-4 and TRBJ1-2; 8 bases agree with TRBD1. V lost 4 bases and J lost 6; bases outside the gene matches: 4. There are 13 residues in the CDR3. The CDR3 DNA follows: TGTGCCAGCAGTTGGTCAGGGGGCGATGGCTACACCTTC. The encoded protein is CASSWSGGDGYTF.

This rearrangement joins TRBV20-1 to TRBJ2-7; 10 nucleotides line up with TRBD1. The CDR3 runs 14 residues. The V segment lost 3 bases and the J segment 6 bases; nucleotides outside the gene matches: 8. CDR1 and CDR2 (germline): DFQATT, SNEGSKA (reference sequence). The DNA for the CDR3 is TGCAGTGCTAGTTACGGGACAGGGGTGCGCGAGCAGTACTTC. Amino acid sequence: CSASYGTGVREQYF.